These 29 T cell receptor beta chains came from one sample sequenced in a study of a mutant IDH1 vaccine in newly diagnosed glioma. Noted time point: baseline, week 1 (first vaccination visit). The sample's treatment: pre-vaccination baseline after standard-of-care therapy. Generated by immunoSEQ multiplex PCR, the TCRdb table keeps only in-frame clones and is missing some. This sample yields 98,000 or so clones, of which 70% to 90% are seen a single time; roughly 0.54% belongs to the top ten. The specimen was PBMCs, collected from a glioma patient treated with radiotherapy, temozolomide or both. Receptor source: a woman aged 45-65 years with glioma.

This sequence joins TRBV2 and TRBJ2-4; weak D call: TRBD1 (6 bases). The germline CDR1 and CDR2 sequences are SNHLY and FYNNEI. The CDR3 loop spans 15 amino acids. V was trimmed by 5 bases and J by 6 bases, leaving 17 bases between them. The CDR3 nucleotides read TGTGCCAGCAGTAGAGACAGGTTGGGAACAAACATTCAGTACTTC. Translated: CASSRDRLGTNIQYF.

This clone occurred once. This rearrangement joins TRBV7-3 to TRBJ2-1; D is uncertain. The CDR3 length is 15 residues. Germline V lookup: CDR1 SGHTA, CDR2 FQGTGA. V was pared by 0 bases and J by 4 bases, with 10 bases between. CDR3 sequence: CASSLTATLYNEQFF. The CDR3 DNA is TGTGCCAGCAGCTTAACGGCTACTCTTTACAATGAGCAGTTCTTC. The full variable domain, its missing parts supplied by reference TRBV7-3 and TRBJ2-1, is GAGVSQTPSNKVTEKGKYVELRCDPISGHTALYWYRQSLGQGPEFLIYFQGTGAADDSGLPNDRFFAVRPEGSVSTLKIQRTERGDSAVYLCASSLTATLYNEQFFGPGTRLTVL.

The rearrangement uses TRBV19 and TRBJ2-5; D ambiguous. TRBJ2-7 matches the DNA end more closely, so the J call is doubtful. Germline assignment: CDR1 LNHDA and CDR2 SQIVND (reference sequence). The CDR3 extends over 10 amino acids. Here the CDR3 reads CASSAYEQYF. The CDR3 nucleotides read TGTGCCAGTAGTGCCTACGAGCAGTACTTC.

The V and J genes are TRBV5-1 and TRBJ2-5; 13 bases match TRBD2. V trimming: 4 bases; J trimming: 2 bases; junction bases outside the gene matches: 5. This CDR3 region has 16 residues. The V gene's germline CDR1 is SGHRS and CDR2 YFSETQ. Here the CDR3 reads CASSQTTSGRQETQYF. CDR3 bases: TGCGCCAGCAGCCAGACGACTAGCGGGAGGCAAGAGACCCAGTACTTC.

The chain links TRBV30 to TRBJ1-5; no reliable D call. V shed 1 base and J shed 0 bases, with 4 bases lying between them. The CDR3 is made up of 13 amino acids. CDR1 is GTSNPN, CDR2 SVGIG, per germline (reference sequence). The CDR3 protein is CAWSGSSNQPQHF. CDR3 DNA sequence: TGTGCCTGGAGTGGGTCTAGCAATCAGCCCCAGCATTTT.

CDR3 bases: TGTGCCAGCAGCTCTGCGGGGCGCTATAGCAATCAGCCCCAGCATTTT. It is translated as CASSSAGRYSNQPQHF. V and J are TRBV7-9 and TRBJ1-5; weak D call: TRBD1 (5 bases). The CDR3 consists of 16 residues. V was cut by 4 bases and J by 0 bases, with 13 bases left in between. Germline loops: CDR1 SEHNR, CDR2 FQNEAQ (reference sequence).

The chain couples TRBV19 to TRBJ1-5; 8 bases match TRBD1. The CDR3 loop spans 17 amino acids. Germline assignment: CDR1 LNHDA and CDR2 SQIVND (reference sequence). Losses at the gene ends were 6 bases for V and 9 bases for J; bases not matched to a gene: 19. CDR3 bases: TGTGCCAGTAGCCCCGGACAGGGCCGAAACAGTCGTCGGCCCCAGCATTTT. It translates to CASSPGQGRNSRRPQHF. Full variable domain (missing parts from reference TRBV19 and TRBJ1-5): DGGITQSPKYLFRKEGQNVTLSCEQNLNHDAMYWYRQDPGQGLRLIYYSQIVNDFQKGDIAEGYSVSREKKESFPLTVTSAQKNPTAFYLCASSPGQGRNSRRPQHFGDGTRLSIL.

The chain has TRBV6-5 and TRBJ1-2; 8 bases are a match to TRBD1. The trim removed 3 bases at V and 5 bases at J, leaving 8 bases unmatched. CDR1 and CDR2 from the germline V gene are MNHEY and SVGAGI. This CDR3 has 15 amino acids. Here the CDR3 DNA reads TGTGCCAGCAGTTATTCGGCAGGGGGCTTATATGGCTACACCTTC. It codes for CASSYSAGGLYGYTF.

J is TRBJ2-7 and V is TRBV7-8; 7 nucleotides match TRBD2. The CDR3 spans 17 residues. With 3 bases clipped from V and 2 bases from J, the junction kept 13 bases outside the gene matches. The germline CDR1 and CDR2 sequences are SGHVS and FQNEAQ. The CDR3 loop is CASSLIPRGSVPYEQYF. DNA of the CDR3: TGTGCCAGCAGCTTGATTCCTCGCGGGAGTGTCCCCTACGAGCAGTACTTC.

CDR3 protein: CASSLGQFWNTEAFF. In nucleotides, the CDR3 is TGTGCCAGCTCTCTGGGACAATTCTGGAACACTGAAGCTTTCTTT. The chain links TRBV18 to TRBJ1-1; D perhaps matches TRBD1 (6 bases). This CDR3 is 15 amino acids long. Trimming removed 6 bases at V and 1 base at J, with 15 bases between. CDR1 and CDR2 (germline): KGHSH, LQKENI.

The CDR3 nucleotides read TGTGCCAGCAGCTTGGCCCCGGGGGCGAGGGACGAGCAGTACTTC. This encodes CASSLAPGARDEQYF. The chain recombines TRBV5-6 with TRBJ2-7; either TRBD1 or TRBD2 may fit D (6 bases each). This CDR3 is 15 amino acids long. CDR1 and CDR2 (germline): SGHDT, YYEEEE. Trimming took off 0 bases at V and 5 bases at J, with 15 bases between the two ends.

The rearrangement joins TRBV4-2 to TRBJ1-4; TRBD1 might be the D (5 bases). This CDR3 comprises 15 residues. The germline V and J ends were trimmed by 4 bases and 7 bases, with 16 bases remaining between them. In germline, CDR1 is LGHNA, CDR2 YNFKEQ. The CDR3 bases are TGTGCCAGCAGCCGAGAGGCAGGGAGGGGTGAAAAACTGTTTTTT. This translates into CASSREAGRGEKLFF.

The chain couples TRBV7-3 to TRBJ2-3; the D gene is possibly TRBD2 (6 bases). V gave up 1 base and J gave up 2 bases, with 10 bases separating them. The CDR3 spans 15 residues. The germline V gene has CDR1 SGHTA and CDR2 FQGTGA. The CDR3 nucleotides read TGTGCCAGCAGCTTAAAGGCGGGGTTCACAGATACGCAGTATTTT. Protein product: CASSLKAGFTDTQYF.

This rearrangement joins TRBV27 to TRBJ2-2; 8 bases map to TRBD1. The germline V gene encodes CDR1 MNHEY and CDR2 SMNVEV (reference sequence). This CDR3 is built from 17 residues. V trimming: 3 bases; J trimming: 0 bases; junction bases outside the gene matches: 6. CDR3 nucleotide sequence: TGTGCCAGCAGTTTGACCCCGGGACAGGCGAACACCGGGGAGCTGTTTTTT. It translates to CASSLTPGQANTGELFF.

The V call is TRBV15, the J call TRBJ1-3, with D hard to call. This CDR3 is 19 amino acids long. Per the germline V gene, CDR1 is LNHNV and CDR2 is YYDKDF (reference sequence). V gave up 2 bases and J gave up 0 bases, with 20 bases separating them. The CDR3 sequence: CATSRSTVLVASSGNTIYF. CDR3 sequence (DNA): TGTGCCACCAGCAGATCCACGGTACTCGTAGCCAGCTCTGGAAACACCATATATTTT.

The chain joins TRBV6-5 to TRBJ2-2, with 8 positions matching TRBD1. V dropped 0 bases and J dropped 4; count of bases not matched to a gene: 4. The CDR3 covers 16 residues. Germline V gene data show CDR1 as MNHEY and CDR2 as SVGAGI. CDR3: CASSYSTGEVTGELFF. The CDR3, as DNA: TGTGCCAGCAGTTACTCGACAGGGGAGGTCACCGGGGAGCTGTTTTTT.

V and J are TRBV2 and TRBJ1-2; D gene unclear. Looked up from germline, CDR1 is SNHLY and CDR2 is FYNNEI. The ends were cut back, 7 bases at V and 4 bases at J, with 10 bases in the middle. This CDR3 region has 12 residues. The CDR3 DNA follows: TGTGCCAGCAAGCTGCAGCTCTATGGCTACACCTTC. Translating it yields CASKLQLYGYTF.

As DNA, the CDR3 is TGTGCCAGCAGCGTGAGCGGGAGATCGGTAGGGGGGTACAATGAGCAGTTCTTC. The encoded protein is CASSVSGRSVGGYNEQFF. The chain has TRBV9 and TRBJ2-1; 8 nucleotides align to TRBD2. The CDR3 loop spans 18 amino acids. Germline assignment: CDR1 SGDLS and CDR2 YYNGEE. V dropped 2 bases and J dropped 4; count of bases not matched to a gene: 14.

This clone is a singleton in its sample. CDR3 sequence reads: CSVEDRPTTSGRDVEQFF. The CDR3 DNA is TGCAGCGTTGAAGATCGCCCGACTACTAGCGGGAGGGATGTTGAGCAGTTCTTC. J is TRBJ2-1 and V is TRBV29-1; TRBD2 matches 13 bases. CDR1 is SQVTM and CDR2 is ANQGSEA in the germline V gene. The CDR3 covers 18 residues. The junction had 14 bases not matched to a gene; V was cut back by 0 bases and J by 9 bases.

V and J are TRBV5-4 and TRBJ1-2; no definite D call. Germline V gives CDR1 SGHNT, CDR2 YYREEE (reference sequence). The V end lost 5 bases, the J end lost 3 bases, and 14 bases lay between the germline ends. The CDR3 has 14 residues. CDR3: CASRFEDGYYGYTF. Here the CDR3 DNA reads TGTGCCAGCAGATTTGAAGACGGATACTATGGCTACACCTTC.

The CDR3 nucleotides read TGTGCCAGCAGCGTTGGGAGACACAGCACAGATACGCAGTATTTT. As protein: CASSVGRHSTDTQYF. The chain employs TRBV9 and TRBJ2-3, with D tentatively TRBD2 (5 bases). The germline V and J ends were trimmed by 2 bases and 0 bases, with 10 bases remaining between them. CDR3 size: 15 residues. Germline V CDR1 and CDR2: SGDLS, YYNGEE.

V usage is TRBV10-3 and J usage is TRBJ2-7, with D perhaps being TRBD1 or TRBD2 (7 bases each). From germline, CDR1 is ENHRY and CDR2 SYGVKD. CDR3 length equals 16 residues. Trimming shortened V by 0 bases and J by 2 bases, and 14 bases separated the two germline ends. CDR3 region: CAISESGRDSPYEQYF. In DNA form, the CDR3 reads TGTGCCATCAGTGAGTCGGGGAGGGACAGTCCCTACGAGCAGTACTTC.

CDR3 DNA: TGTGCCAGCTCCCTTCAAAGGGGCTCTGGGGCCAACGTCCTGACTTTC. Its protein product is CASSLQRGSGANVLTF. The rearrangement links TRBV11-2 to TRBJ2-6, with a possible D match to TRBD1 (5 bases). V was clipped by 8 bases and J by 0 bases, with 14 bases between them. The CDR3 covers 16 residues. Germline values: CDR1 SGHAT, CDR2 FQNNGV.

The CDR3 DNA sequence: TGTGCCAGCAGCCTCCCCGGCTATGGCTACACCTTC. This translates into CASSLPGYGYTF. The V gene is TRBV9, the J gene TRBJ1-2; D is unresolved. Germline CDR1 SGDLS, CDR2 YYNGEE. Deletions cut 4 bases from V and 4 bases from J, with 8 bases between. The CDR3 sequence is 12 residues long.

The CDR3 loop reads CASSGLAGGHTQYF. CDR3 DNA sequence: TGTGCCAGCAGCGGACTAGCGGGAGGACATACGCAGTATTTT. This chain joins TRBV25-1 and TRBJ2-3; 14 bases match TRBD2. V gave up 6 bases and J gave up 7 bases; unmatched junction bases: 3. The CDR3 is 14 amino acids. Germline assignment: CDR1 MGHDK and CDR2 SYGVNS.

The chain links TRBV2 to TRBJ2-7, with 10 bases lining up with TRBD1. The germline V gene has CDR1 SNHLY and CDR2 FYNNEI. V shed 6 bases and J 4 bases; nucleotides not matched to a gene: 9. This CDR3 comprises 15 residues. The CDR3 DNA follows: TGTGCCAGCAGCTGGGGGACAGGGGCTAAATACGAGCAGTACTTC. It translates to CASSWGTGAKYEQYF.

The CDR3 region has the DNA TGTGCCAGCAGTAAGACGCGCCTCTACAATGAGCAGTTCTTC. Translating gives CASSKTRLYNEQFF. The genes are TRBV6-5 and TRBJ2-1; D unresolved. Trimming stripped 5 bases from V and 3 bases from J, with 11 bases between. Germline V gene data show CDR1 as MNHEY and CDR2 as SVGAGI. CDR3 length: 14 residues.

This sequence joins TRBV5-1 and TRBJ2-7, with D unclear. CDR1 is SGHRS and CDR2 is YFSETQ in the germline V gene. This CDR3 has 14 amino acids. V lost 0 bases to trimming and J lost 6 bases, with 13 bases between them. CDR3: CASSLVGIPSEQYF. The CDR3 DNA sequence: TGCGCCAGCAGCTTGGTTGGGATACCGTCCGAGCAGTACTTC.

This clone came up once. The chain combines TRBV6-4 with TRBJ2-3; D is unresolved. The ends were cut back, 4 bases at V and 9 bases at J, with 17 bases in the middle. The length of the CDR3 is 14 residues. Germline CDR1 is MRHNA and CDR2 is SNTAGT. This chain's CDR3 is CASSVSPLAGTQYF. The CDR3 DNA is TGTGCCAGCAGTGTGTCCCCATTAGCTGGCACGCAGTATTTT.